This entry describes one T cell receptor beta chain. These data come from a study of cytomegalovirus exposure and HLA in healthy donors. About the research overall: An analysis done earlier identified about 120 million unique TCR beta sequences from about 179 million T cells.

V lost 0 bases, J lost 5 bases, and 16 bases lay in between. The CDR3 consists of 15 residues. Looked up from germline, CDR1 is SQVTM and CDR2 is ANQGSEA. PCR primers comprised 60 Vbeta and 13 Jbeta primers. Sequencing was performed with immunoSEQ multiplex PCR; in TCRdb, only in-frame clones are kept and a portion is missing. Here the sample spans 150,000 or so clones, 65% to 80% being singletons. This sequence originates from a man aged 30 to 45 in good health and CMV-seronegative. The sample taken for sequencing was PBMCs. The chain employs TRBV29-1 and TRBJ1-2; the D gene is possibly TRBD1 (6 bases). CDR3 bases: TGCAGCGTTGAAGATTCAAGGCTGGGGGCGTATGGCTACACCTTC. Its translation: CSVEDSRLGAYGYTF.